A single sample is the source of the 4 T cell receptor beta chains below, sequenced in a study of cytomegalovirus exposure and HLA in healthy donors. This PCR relied on a set of 60 Vbeta primers and 13 Jbeta primers. TCRdb keeps only in-frame clones here, not all; method: immunoSEQ multiplex PCR. In the table there are some 130,000 clones, approximately 61% of which are singletons. Input material: PBMCs. Receptors originate from a human donor in good health.

This chain links TRBV5-5 with TRBJ1-1; 9 nucleotides align to TRBD1. This CDR3 contains 16 residues. The junction had 5 bases not matched to a gene; V was cut back by 2 bases and J by 0 bases. Looked up from germline, CDR1 is SGHKS and CDR2 is YYEKEE (reference sequence). The CDR3 loop reads CASSFTGTGLNTEAFF. DNA for the CDR3: TGTGCCAGCAGCTTCACCGGGACAGGGTTGAACACTGAAGCTTTCTTT.

This clone showed up just a few times. The chain uses TRBV6-1 and TRBJ2-3; 8 bases agree with TRBD1. With 4 bases clipped from V and 2 bases from J, the junction kept 5 bases outside the gene matches. The CDR3 is 15 amino acids. Germline V gene lookup returns CDR1 MNHNS and CDR2 SASEGT. CDR3 region: CASSVRDRTTDTQYF. In nucleotides, the CDR3 is TGTGCCAGCAGTGTCCGGGACAGGACCACAGATACGCAGTATTTT.

This clone was detected once. This sequence joins TRBV18 and TRBJ2-5, with D tentatively TRBD2 (5 bases). Trimming pared 1 base from V and 5 bases from J, leaving 23 bases between. The V gene's germline CDR1 is KGHSH and CDR2 LQKENI. The CDR3 totals 18 residues. The CDR3, as DNA: TGTGCCAGCTCACCACTCCAGCGGAGCCGAGCAACGGGGGAGACCCAGTACTTC. It encodes CASSPLQRSRATGETQYF.

The genes are TRBV7-2 and TRBJ2-7, with 7 bases fitting TRBD1. CDR1 is SGHTA, CDR2 FQGNSA, per germline. V lost 1 base to trimming and J lost 2 bases; unmatched junction nucleotides: 5. This CDR3 has 15 residues. This chain's CDR3 is CASSLGPGQTYEQYF. The CDR3 DNA reads TGTGCCAGCAGCTTAGGGCCGGGACAGACCTACGAGCAGTACTTC.